The 8 T cell receptor beta chains listed next were all sequenced from one sample in a study of blood T cell repertoires in COVID-19. Sequencing used immunoSEQ multiplex PCR; TCRdb keeps in-frame clones, though not all of them. The repertoire has 280,000 or so clones, 65% to 90% of them found once; the top ten carry roughly 13%. Sequenced sample: peripheral blood. These receptors were taken from a human donor in a cohort sampled during active COVID-19.

This clone was observed a few times. The chain combines TRBV30 with TRBJ1-6, with TRBD1 matching over 7 bases. The germline V gene has CDR1 GTSNPN and CDR2 SVGIG (reference sequence). The V segment lost 4 bases and the J segment 4 bases; nucleotides outside the gene matches: 7. CDR3 length equals 15 residues. Here the CDR3 DNA reads TGTGCCTGGACTGGGGGGACAGTATATAATTCACCCCTCCACTTT. Residues: CAWTGGTVYNSPLHF.

This clone was seen just once. The gene calls are TRBV5-1 and TRBJ2-3, with 13 bases lining up with TRBD2. Germline values: CDR1 SGHRS, CDR2 YFSETQ. The CDR3 runs to 18 residues. V lost 2 bases to trimming and J lost 0 bases; unmatched junction nucleotides: 6. The CDR3 DNA follows: TGCGCCAGCAGCTTAGGACTAGCGGGAGAGTGGAGCACAGATACGCAGTATTTT. It translates to CASSLGLAGEWSTDTQYF.

J is TRBJ2-7 and V is TRBV6-5, with D maybe TRBD2 (5 bases). The V end lost 2 bases, the J end lost 2 bases, and 10 bases lay between the germline ends. The germline gives CDR1 MNHEY, CDR2 SVGAGI. CDR3 length: 14 residues. The CDR3 DNA reads as TGTGCCAGCAGTTACGGAGGAAGAACCTACGAGCAGTACTTC. Translating gives CASSYGGRTYEQYF.

The chain links TRBV5-4 to TRBJ2-3, with 11 positions matching TRBD2. The CDR3 has 17 amino acids. The V segment lost 4 bases and the J segment 0 bases; nucleotides outside the gene matches: 7. Per the germline V gene, CDR1 is SGHNT and CDR2 is YYREEE (reference sequence). CDR3 coding DNA: TGTGCCAGCAGCCGATATAGCGGGGGGGTAAGCACAGATACGCAGTATTTT. Translating it yields CASSRYSGGVSTDTQYF. Drawing the rest from reference TRBV5-4 and TRBJ2-3, the complete variable domain is ETGVTQSPTHLIKTRGQQVTLRCSSQSGHNTVSWYQQALGQGPQFIFQYYREEENGRGNFPPRFSGLQFPNYSSELNVNALELDDSALYLCASSRYSGGVSTDTQYFGPGTRLTVL.

This clone has only a few counts. J is TRBJ1-2 and V is TRBV24-1; D may be TRBD1 (6 bases). Germline CDR1 is KGHDR and CDR2 is SFDVKD. V was cut by 0 bases and J by 4 bases, with 8 bases left in between. The CDR3 has 14 residues. CDR3: CATSDLTGSYGYTF. The DNA of the CDR3 is TGTGCCACCAGTGATTTGACAGGGAGCTATGGCTACACCTTC.

The chain uses TRBV29-1 and TRBJ2-4; 7 bases are shared with TRBD1. Trimming removed 5 bases from V and 4 bases from J; junction bases left unmatched: 8. The CDR3 runs 14 residues. CDR1 and CDR2 from the germline V gene are SQVTM and ANQGSEA. The CDR3 here is CSVLTTGRKNIQYF. DNA for the CDR3: TGCAGCGTTCTAACGACAGGGAGAAAAAACATTCAGTACTTC.

The chain employs TRBV18 and TRBJ1-1, with a tentative D call TRBD1 (6 bases). V lost 4 bases, J lost 6 bases, and 15 bases lay in between. The germline V gene has CDR1 KGHSH and CDR2 LQKENI. The CDR3 covers 14 residues. The chain's CDR3 is CASSLEGVRAEAFF. CDR3 nucleotides: TGTGCCAGCTCACTCGAGGGGGTCCGGGCTGAAGCTTTCTTT.

The chain combines TRBV5-6 with TRBJ1-4; D is unresolved. Germline V lookup: CDR1 SGHDT, CDR2 YYEEEE. The length of the CDR3 is 15 residues. The V and J ends lost 5 bases and 6 bases respectively, with 17 bases between them. CDR3: CASSQDGARYEKLFF. CDR3 DNA sequence: TGTGCCAGCAGTCAAGACGGCGCGAGGTATGAAAAACTGTTTTTT.